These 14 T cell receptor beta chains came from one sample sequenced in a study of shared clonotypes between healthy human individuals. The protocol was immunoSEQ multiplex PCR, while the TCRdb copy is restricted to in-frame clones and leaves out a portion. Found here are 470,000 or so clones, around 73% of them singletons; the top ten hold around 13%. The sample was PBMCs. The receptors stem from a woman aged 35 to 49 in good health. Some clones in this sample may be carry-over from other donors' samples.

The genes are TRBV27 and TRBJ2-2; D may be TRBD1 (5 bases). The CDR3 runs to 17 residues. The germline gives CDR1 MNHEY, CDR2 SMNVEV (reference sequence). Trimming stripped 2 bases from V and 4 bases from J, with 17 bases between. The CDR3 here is CASSLTPPRQPTGELFF. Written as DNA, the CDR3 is TGTGCCAGCAGTTTAACCCCTCCCAGACAGCCCACCGGGGAGCTGTTTTTT.

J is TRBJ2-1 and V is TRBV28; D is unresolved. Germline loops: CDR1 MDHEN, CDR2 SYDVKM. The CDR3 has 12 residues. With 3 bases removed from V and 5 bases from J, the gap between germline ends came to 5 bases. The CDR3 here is CASSFWNNEQFF. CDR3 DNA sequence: TGTGCCAGCAGTTTTTGGAACAATGAGCAGTTCTTC.

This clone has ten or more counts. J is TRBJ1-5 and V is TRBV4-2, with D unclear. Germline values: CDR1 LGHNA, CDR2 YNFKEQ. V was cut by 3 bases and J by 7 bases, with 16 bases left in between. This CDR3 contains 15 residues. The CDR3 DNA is TGTGCCAGCAGCCATAACGGGGAGGGTGGACAGCCCCAGCATTTT. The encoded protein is CASSHNGEGGQPQHF.

CDR3 sequence: CAITRDTGTDTQYF. The CDR3 nucleotides read TGTGCCATCACCCGGGACACGGGCACAGATACGCAGTATTTT. The rearrangement links TRBV10-3 to TRBJ2-3, with TRBD1 as a possible D gene (6 bases). The CDR3 has 14 residues. Trimming cost V 7 bases and J 1 base, with 12 bases left between them. The germline CDR1 and CDR2 sequences are ENHRY and SYGVKD.

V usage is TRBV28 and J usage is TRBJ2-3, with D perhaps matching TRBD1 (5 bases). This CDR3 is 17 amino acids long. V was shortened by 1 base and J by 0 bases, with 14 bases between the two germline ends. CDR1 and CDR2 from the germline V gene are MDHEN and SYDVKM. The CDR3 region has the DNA TGTGCCAGCAGTTTATCAGGGCAGACCCCTAGCACAGATACGCAGTATTTT. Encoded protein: CASSLSGQTPSTDTQYF.

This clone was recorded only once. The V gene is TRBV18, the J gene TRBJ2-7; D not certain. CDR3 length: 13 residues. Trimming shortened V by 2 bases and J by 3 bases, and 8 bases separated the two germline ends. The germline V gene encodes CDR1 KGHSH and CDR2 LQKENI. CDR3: CASSPIPGYEQYF. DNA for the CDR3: TGTGCCAGCTCACCAATTCCAGGCTACGAGCAGTACTTC.

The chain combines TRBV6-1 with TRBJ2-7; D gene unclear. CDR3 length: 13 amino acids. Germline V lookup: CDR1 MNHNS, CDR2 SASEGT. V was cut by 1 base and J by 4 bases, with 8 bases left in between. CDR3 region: CASSEGTEYEQYF. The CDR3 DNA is TGTGCCAGCAGTGAAGGGACCGAGTACGAGCAGTACTTC.

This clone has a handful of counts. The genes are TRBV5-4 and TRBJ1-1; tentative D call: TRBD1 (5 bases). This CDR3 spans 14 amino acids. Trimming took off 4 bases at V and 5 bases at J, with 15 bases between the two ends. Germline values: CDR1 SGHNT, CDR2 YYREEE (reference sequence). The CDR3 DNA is TGTGCCAGCAGCGGGGGACTGTGGGGTACTGAAGCTTTCTTT. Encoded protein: CASSGGLWGTEAFF.

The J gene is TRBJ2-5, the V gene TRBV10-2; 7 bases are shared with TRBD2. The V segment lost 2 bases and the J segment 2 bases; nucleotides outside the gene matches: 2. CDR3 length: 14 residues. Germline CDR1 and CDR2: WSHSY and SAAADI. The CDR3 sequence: CASSEAGLQETQYF. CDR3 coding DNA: TGCGCCAGCAGTGAGGCGGGACTACAAGAGACCCAGTACTTC.

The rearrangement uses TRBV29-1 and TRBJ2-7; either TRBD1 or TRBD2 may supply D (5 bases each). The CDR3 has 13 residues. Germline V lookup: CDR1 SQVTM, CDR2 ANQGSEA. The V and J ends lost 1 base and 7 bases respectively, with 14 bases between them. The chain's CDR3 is CSVEVRGPGEQYF. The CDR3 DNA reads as TGCAGCGTTGAAGTAAGGGGCCCGGGGGAGCAGTACTTC.

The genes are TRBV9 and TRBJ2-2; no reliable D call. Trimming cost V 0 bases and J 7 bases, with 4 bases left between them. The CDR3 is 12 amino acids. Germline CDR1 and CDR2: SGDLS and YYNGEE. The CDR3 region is CASSVGVGELFF. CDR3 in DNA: TGTGCCAGCAGCGTAGGGGTCGGGGAGCTGTTTTTT.

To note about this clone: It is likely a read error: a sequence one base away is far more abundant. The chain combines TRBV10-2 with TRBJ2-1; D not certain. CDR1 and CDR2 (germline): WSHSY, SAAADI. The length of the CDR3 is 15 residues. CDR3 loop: CASSEYGLPLNEQLF. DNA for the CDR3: TGCGCCAGCAGTGAGTATGGCTTGCCCCTCAATGAGCAGCTCTTC.

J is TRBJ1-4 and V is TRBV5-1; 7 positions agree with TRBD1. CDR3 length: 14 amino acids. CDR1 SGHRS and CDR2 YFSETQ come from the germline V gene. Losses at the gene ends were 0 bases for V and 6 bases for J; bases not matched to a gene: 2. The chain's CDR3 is CASSLGGTDEKLFF. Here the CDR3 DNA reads TGCGCCAGCAGCTTGGGTGGGACAGATGAAAAACTGTTTTTT.

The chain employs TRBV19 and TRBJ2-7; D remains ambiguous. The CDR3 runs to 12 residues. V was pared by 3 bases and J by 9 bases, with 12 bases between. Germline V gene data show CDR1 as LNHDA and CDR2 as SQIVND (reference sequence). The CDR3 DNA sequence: TGTGCCAGTAGTATCCGCAACGGCGGGCAGTACTTC. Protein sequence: CASSIRNGGQYF.